The next 2 T cell receptor beta chains were all read from a single sample in a study of breast tumors, draining lymph nodes, adjacent tissues. The lymph nodes were axillary draining lymph nodes from breast cancer patients. TCRdb re-derived calls from the multiplex PCR reads in MiXCR, one entry per CDR3 protein. The data show about 300,000 distinct CDR3 sequences, 30% seen once. Sequences were obtained from axillary lymph node tissue. The receptors originated from a female donor with breast cancer. Some clones in this sample may be carry-over from other donors' samples.

This clonotype was seen a single time. An end of the junction does not agree with germline; a read error may underlie this. The gene calls are TRBV7-3 and TRBJ2-6, with 8 nucleotides matching TRBD1. The CDR3 extends over 18 amino acids. Looked up from germline, CDR1 is SGHTA and CDR2 is FQGTGA. The CDR3 sequence is CASSFAFRGRGGANVLTF. Written as DNA, the CDR3 is TGTGCCAGCAGCTTCGCCTTCAGGGGGCGAGGTGGGGCCAATGTCCTGACTTTC.

This clonotype came up many times. The V gene is TRBV9, the J gene TRBJ2-3; D not resolved. V lost 0 bases and J lost 4, with 3 bases in between. Germline assignment: CDR1 SGDLS and CDR2 YYNGEE. The CDR3 runs to 12 residues. The CDR3 nucleotides read TGTGCCAGCAGCGTAGCTGCAGATACGCAGTATTTT. Translated: CASSVAADTQYF.